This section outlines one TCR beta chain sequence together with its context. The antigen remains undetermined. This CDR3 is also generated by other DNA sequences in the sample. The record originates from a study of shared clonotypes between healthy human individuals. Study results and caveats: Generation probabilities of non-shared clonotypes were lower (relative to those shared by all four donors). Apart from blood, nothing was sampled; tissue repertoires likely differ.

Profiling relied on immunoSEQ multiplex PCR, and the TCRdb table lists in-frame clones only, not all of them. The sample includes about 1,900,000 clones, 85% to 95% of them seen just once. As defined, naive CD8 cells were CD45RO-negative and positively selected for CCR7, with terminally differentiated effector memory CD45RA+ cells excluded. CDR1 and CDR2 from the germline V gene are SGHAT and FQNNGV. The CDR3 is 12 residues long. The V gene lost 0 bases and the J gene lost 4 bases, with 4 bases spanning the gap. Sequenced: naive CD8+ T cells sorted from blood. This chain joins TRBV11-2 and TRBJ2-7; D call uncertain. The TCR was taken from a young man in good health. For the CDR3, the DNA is TGTGCCAGCAGCTTAGATGTTTACGAGCAGTACTTC. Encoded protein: CASSLDVYEQYF.